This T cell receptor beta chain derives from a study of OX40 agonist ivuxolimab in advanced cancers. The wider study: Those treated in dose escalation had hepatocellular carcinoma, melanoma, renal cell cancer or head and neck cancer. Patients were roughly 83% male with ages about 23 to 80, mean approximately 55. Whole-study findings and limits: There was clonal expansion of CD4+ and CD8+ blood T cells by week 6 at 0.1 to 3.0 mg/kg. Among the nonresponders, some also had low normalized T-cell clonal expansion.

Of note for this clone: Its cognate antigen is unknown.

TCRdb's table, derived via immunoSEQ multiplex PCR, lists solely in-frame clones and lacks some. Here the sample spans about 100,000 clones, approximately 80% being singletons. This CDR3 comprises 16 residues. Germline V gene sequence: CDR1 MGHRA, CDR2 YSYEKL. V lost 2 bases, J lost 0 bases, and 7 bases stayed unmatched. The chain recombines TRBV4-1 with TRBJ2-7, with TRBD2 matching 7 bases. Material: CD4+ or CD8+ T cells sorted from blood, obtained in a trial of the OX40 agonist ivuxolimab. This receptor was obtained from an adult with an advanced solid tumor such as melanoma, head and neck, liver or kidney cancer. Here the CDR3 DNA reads TGCGCCAGCAGCCAAATTAGCGGGTCCTCCTCCTACGAGCAGTACTTC. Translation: CASSQISGSSSYEQYF.